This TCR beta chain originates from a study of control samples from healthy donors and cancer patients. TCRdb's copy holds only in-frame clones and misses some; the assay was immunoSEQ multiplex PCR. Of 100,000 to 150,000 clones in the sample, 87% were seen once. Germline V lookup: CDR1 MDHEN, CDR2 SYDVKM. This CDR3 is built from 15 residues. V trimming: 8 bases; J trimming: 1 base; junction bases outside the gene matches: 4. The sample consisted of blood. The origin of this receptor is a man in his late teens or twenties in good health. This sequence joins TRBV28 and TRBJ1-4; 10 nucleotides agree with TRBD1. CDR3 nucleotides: TGTGCCAGCGCGGACAGGGGGGGAACTAATGAAAAACTGTTTTTT. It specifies CASADRGGTNEKLFF.